This T cell receptor beta chain was profiled in a study of T cells in localized non-small cell lung cancer. Study-wide findings and caveats: Maximal T cell clonality occurred in uninvolved adjacent lung, with tumor ranking below it.

V was cut by 5 bases and J by 2 bases, with 15 bases left in between. Per the germline V gene, CDR1 is LNHDA and CDR2 is SQIVND (reference sequence). This CDR3 has 15 residues. The table came from immunoSEQ multiplex PCR; TCRdb's copy has only in-frame clones and leaves some out. The sample shows about 70,000 clones, roughly nine tenths of them seen only once. Of note for this clone: Its antigen is unidentified.

Here the sequenced sample was peripheral blood, taken before any cancer treatment. The J gene is TRBJ2-5, the V gene TRBV19, with D perhaps assigned TRBD1 or TRBD2 (5 bases each). The TCR originated in a male donor older than 55 with stage III squamous cell lung carcinoma. The CDR3 here is CASSWDVDLQETQYF. For the CDR3, the DNA is TGTGCCAGTAGTTGGGACGTAGACCTACAAGAGACCCAGTACTTC.